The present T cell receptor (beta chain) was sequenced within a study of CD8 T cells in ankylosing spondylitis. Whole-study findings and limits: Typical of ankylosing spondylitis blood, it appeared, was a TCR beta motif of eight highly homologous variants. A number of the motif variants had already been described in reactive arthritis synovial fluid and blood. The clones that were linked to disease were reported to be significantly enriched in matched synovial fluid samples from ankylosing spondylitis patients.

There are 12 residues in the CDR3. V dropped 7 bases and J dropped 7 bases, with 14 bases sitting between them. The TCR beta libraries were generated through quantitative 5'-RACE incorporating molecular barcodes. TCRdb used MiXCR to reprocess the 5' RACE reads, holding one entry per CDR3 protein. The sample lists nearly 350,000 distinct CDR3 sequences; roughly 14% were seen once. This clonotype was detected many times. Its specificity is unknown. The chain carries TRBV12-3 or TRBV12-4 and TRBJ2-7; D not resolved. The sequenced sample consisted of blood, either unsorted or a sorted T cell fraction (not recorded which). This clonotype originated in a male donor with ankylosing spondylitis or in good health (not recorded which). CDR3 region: CASNTGVGEQYF. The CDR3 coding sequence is TGTGCCAGCAACACTGGGGTCGGGGAGCAGTACTTC.